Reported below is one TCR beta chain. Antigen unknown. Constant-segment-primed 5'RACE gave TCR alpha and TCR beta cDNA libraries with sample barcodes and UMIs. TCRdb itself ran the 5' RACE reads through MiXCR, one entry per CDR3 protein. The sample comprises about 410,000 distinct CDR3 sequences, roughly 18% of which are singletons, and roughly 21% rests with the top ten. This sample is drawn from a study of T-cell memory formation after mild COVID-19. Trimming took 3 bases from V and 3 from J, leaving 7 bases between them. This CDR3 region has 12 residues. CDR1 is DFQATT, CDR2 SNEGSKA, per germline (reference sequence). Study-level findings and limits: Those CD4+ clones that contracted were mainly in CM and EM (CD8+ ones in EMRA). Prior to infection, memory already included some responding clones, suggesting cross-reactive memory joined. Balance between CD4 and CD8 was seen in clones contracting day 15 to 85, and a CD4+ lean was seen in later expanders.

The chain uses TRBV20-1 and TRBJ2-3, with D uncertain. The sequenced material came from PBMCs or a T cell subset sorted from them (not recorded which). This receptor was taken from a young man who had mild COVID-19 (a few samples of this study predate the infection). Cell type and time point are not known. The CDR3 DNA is TGCAGTGCTAGCGTTGGGACAGATACGCAGTATTTT. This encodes CSASVGTDTQYF.